This TCR beta chain originates from a study of blood T cell repertoires in COVID-19. Study details: COVID-19 samples from acute and convalescent phases originated in the United States, Italy and Spain. Sample material is recorded as cDNA or gDNA derived from T cells, B-cell-depleted T cells, or PBMCs.

As originally analysed: Using reference gene primer amplification, nucleated cell counts were estimated. The assay was immunoSEQ multiplex PCR, and TCRdb's table has in-frame clones only and misses some. The DNA gave D and trimming, while V, J and clone size come from that table. The sample holds over 200,000 clones, 81% seen once. Germline loops: CDR1 LGHDT, CDR2 YNNKEL (reference sequence). J was trimmed by 10 bases and V by 0 bases; bases with no gene match: 8. CDR3 length: 15 residues. Sequencing input: peripheral blood. The origin of this receptor is a woman aged 80 or over with acute or convalescent COVID-19. This chain connects TRBV3-1 (or the pseudogene TRBV3-2) to TRBJ2-1; 8 bases line up with TRBD2. CDR3 nucleotide sequence: TGTGCCAGCAGCCAAGAGGGACTAGGGACCCTGGAGCAGTTCTTC. Encoded protein: CASSQEGLGTLEQFF.